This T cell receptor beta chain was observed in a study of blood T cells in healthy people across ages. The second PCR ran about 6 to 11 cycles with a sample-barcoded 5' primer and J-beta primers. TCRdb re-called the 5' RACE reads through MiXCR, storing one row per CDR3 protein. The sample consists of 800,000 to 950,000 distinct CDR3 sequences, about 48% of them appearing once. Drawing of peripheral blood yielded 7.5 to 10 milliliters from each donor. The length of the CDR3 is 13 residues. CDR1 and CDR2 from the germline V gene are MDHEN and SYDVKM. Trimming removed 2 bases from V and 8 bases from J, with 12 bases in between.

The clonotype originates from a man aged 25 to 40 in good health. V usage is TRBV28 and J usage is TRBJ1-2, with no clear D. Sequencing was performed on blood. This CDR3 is CASSLRTQGGYTF. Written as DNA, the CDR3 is TGTGCCAGCAGTTTAAGGACCCAAGGGGGCTACACCTTC.